This T cell receptor (beta chain) was identified during a study of CD8+ T cells in alopecia areata. Study overall: Patients received oral tofacitinib, 5 to 10 mg twice daily, for moderate-to-severe alopecia areata.

Documented treatment: oral pan-JAK inhibitor, 5-10 mg twice daily. Researchers gathered lesional scalp punch biopsies and peripheral blood from patients with alopecia areata. Extracted from the samples, RNA was reverse transcribed into cDNA to serve as the sequencing template. Sequencing was performed with immunoSEQ multiplex PCR; in TCRdb, only in-frame clones are kept and a portion is missing. The profile shows around 300,000 clones, about three fifths of them singletons. This clone was observed a few times. Germline CDR1 reads SGHAT; CDR2 reads FQNNGV. This CDR3 is built from 11 residues. With 1 base removed from V and 10 bases from J, the gap between germline ends came to 7 bases.

The V gene is TRBV11-2, the J gene TRBJ1-1; no definite D call. The receptor was derived from a human donor with alopecia areata. The sequencing here drew on CD4+ T cells sorted from blood, taken at roughly week 53, from a patient treated with tofacitinib. The CDR3 protein is CASSLGWGAFF. The CDR3 DNA follows: TGTGCCAGCAGCTTAGGATGGGGAGCTTTCTTT.